The clone carrying this TCR beta chain was detected many times. Germline CDR1 reads SGHRS; CDR2 reads YFSETQ. This CDR3 comprises 18 residues. The trim removed 0 bases at V and 4 bases at J, leaving 16 bases unmatched. RNA transcripts yielded amplified TCR beta CDR3 regions. RT-PCR was first run with HTBI primers, then multiplex PCR in a second round. Using its own MiXCR run on the multiplex PCR reads, TCRdb lists one record per CDR3 protein. This table holds 350,000 to 400,000 distinct CDR3 sequences, 15% to 17% found once. Patients newly diagnosed with hyperthyroidism, under 2 months' duration, were aged 18 to 65, the study reports. Patients were left out if they had other autoimmune diseases, uncontrolled infections, pregnancy or lactation. The data were taken from a study of Graves' ophthalmopathy and Graves' hyperthyroidism. In the study overall: Before any treatment was given, at initial diagnosis, peripheral blood was collected.

The V call is TRBV5-1, the J call TRBJ2-7; TRBD1 aligns across 7 bases. Specimen: peripheral blood. The clonotype was recovered from a woman between 18 and 30 years old with stable Graves' hyperthyroidism. The CDR3 DNA follows: TGCGCCAGCAGCTTGGGCCCCTTACCTAGGGGGCGCGAATACGAGCAGTACTTC. It codes for CASSLGPLPRGREYEQYF.